This T cell receptor beta chain was found in a study of blood T cell repertoires in COVID-19. This CDR3 is 14 amino acids long. V lost 4 bases and J 4 bases, leaving 14 bases between the germline ends. From germline, CDR1 is SGHTA and CDR2 FQGNSA. The method was immunoSEQ multiplex PCR; TCRdb's version includes in-frame clones alone and lacks a portion of them. Among roughly 500,000 clones listed, about 85% were seen once. Study members were between roughly 18 and 90 years old and lived in some 22 US regions. Participant reports of clinical history set cohort assignment. Material: PBMCs or T cells enriched from blood (not recorded which). This TCR was recovered from a woman aged 55-70 years who had recovered from COVID-19. The J gene is TRBJ2-7, the V gene TRBV7-2; D call uncertain. The CDR3, as DNA: TGTGCCAGCAGCTCACAGTTAGGTGGGTACGAGCAGTACGTC. Amino acid sequence: CASSSQLGGYEQYV.